This passage covers 11 T cell receptor beta chains from one sample sequenced in a study of T cell clonotyping in hematopoietic cell transplantation. Clones were sequenced by immunoSEQ multiplex PCR, and TCRdb holds only the in-frame ones, with some missing. The repertoire holds about 41,000 clones, with roughly 85% as singletons. As for time point: recipient sample about 28 days before transplant, after cytoreduction. The sample in question was peripheral blood mononuclear cells, obtained before stem cell transplant. Every receptor here comes from a man aged 55 to 69 with acute myeloid leukemia. Some clones in this sample may be carry-over from other donors' samples.

The chain joins TRBV7-2 to TRBJ2-2, with D possibly being TRBD2 (5 bases). V was shortened by 4 bases and J by 5 bases, with 11 bases between the two germline ends. Germline values: CDR1 SGHTA, CDR2 FQGNSA. The CDR3 is 14 residues long. CDR3: CASSSLPGTGELFF. CDR3 DNA sequence: TGTGCCAGCAGCTCTCTACCGGGAACCGGGGAGCTGTTTTTT.

This clone was observed a few times. The chain couples TRBV28 to TRBJ1-3, with D perhaps matching TRBD1 (6 bases). CDR1 is MDHEN and CDR2 is SYDVKM in the germline V gene. V gave up 6 bases and J gave up 3 bases, with 18 bases separating them. The CDR3 totals 16 residues. The CDR3, as DNA: TGTGCCAGCAGGGGAACAGGGCCCGTATATGGAAACACCATATATTTT. Residues: CASRGTGPVYGNTIYF.

V is TRBV18 and J is TRBJ1-6, with TRBD1 as a possible D gene (5 bases). The CDR3 runs to 15 residues. V lost 2 bases, J lost 8 bases, and 13 bases lay in between. Germline V CDR1 and CDR2: KGHSH, LQKENI. The CDR3: CASSPSAGRDSPLHF. CDR3 coding DNA: TGTGCCAGCTCACCATCGGCAGGGAGGGATTCACCCCTCCACTTT.

CDR3: CASTLNSGTGSYEQYF. Here the CDR3 DNA reads TGCGCCAGCACCCTTAATTCCGGGACAGGCTCCTACGAGCAGTACTTC. The chain has TRBV23-1 and TRBJ2-7; TRBD1 matches 8 bases. TRBV23-1 is an open reading frame, and its role is uncertain. The CDR3 is made up of 16 amino acids. Trimming cost V 7 bases and J 0 bases; bases outside gene matches: 11.

This clone was found a few times. V and J are TRBV20-1 and TRBJ1-2; D is unclear. CDR3 length: 10 amino acids. The germline V and J ends were trimmed by 6 bases and 8 bases, with 10 bases remaining between them. Germline values: CDR1 DFQATT, CDR2 SNEGSKA (reference sequence). This chain's CDR3 is CSAGFVGYTF. CDR3 DNA sequence: TGCAGTGCCGGGTTTGTGGGCTACACCTTC.

In regard to this clone: The junction shows a germline mismatch at one end, possibly a read error. This chain joins TRBV11-2 and TRBJ1-1; D gene uncertain. The CDR3 has 13 residues. Germline lookup yields CDR1 SGHAT and CDR2 FQNNGV. The CDR3 bases are TGTGCCAGCAGATTAGGGATTAACACTGAAGCTTTCTTT. It yields the protein CASRLGINTEAFF.

This rearrangement joins TRBV15 to TRBJ2-7; weak D call: TRBD2 (6 bases). V was cut by 3 bases and J by 1 base, with 13 bases left in between. Germline values: CDR1 LNHNV, CDR2 YYDKDF (reference sequence). This CDR3 is built from 15 residues. CDR3 in amino acids: CATSRTGTESYEQYF. The CDR3 DNA follows: TGTGCCACCAGCAGGACCGGGACTGAGTCCTACGAGCAGTACTTC.

DNA of the CDR3: TGTGCCAGTAGCCTACAGGGGGCTATTGAAAAACTGTTTTTT. Residues: CASSLQGAIEKLFF. The chain carries TRBV19 and TRBJ1-4; 9 bases are a match to TRBD1. From germline, CDR1 is LNHDA and CDR2 SQIVND (reference sequence). The V gene end was trimmed by 6 bases and the J gene end by 7 bases; junction bases not matched to a gene: 6. The CDR3 has 14 residues.

The chain couples TRBV6-6 to TRBJ2-5, with TRBD2 matching 8 bases. The CDR3 is made up of 14 amino acids. V shed 6 bases and J 4 bases; nucleotides not matched to a gene: 7. Germline CDR1 MNHNY, CDR2 SVGAGI (reference sequence). CDR3 DNA sequence: TGTGCCAGCAGCCCCACCACTAGCGGAGAGACCCAGTACTTC. Protein product: CASSPTTSGETQYF.

In this sample, this clone turned up a few times. This chain connects TRBV29-1 to TRBJ2-5; TRBD1 is a possible D gene (6 bases). Trimming pared 4 bases from V and 5 bases from J, leaving 17 bases between. Germline CDR1 reads SQVTM; CDR2 reads ANQGSEA. The CDR3 has 14 residues. In DNA form, the CDR3 reads TGCAGCGTTGTCCAGGGAGATACAGGGGAGACCCAGTACTTC. It yields the protein CSVVQGDTGETQYF.

This sequence joins TRBV28 and TRBJ1-2, with 7 bases aligning to TRBD1. Germline CDR1 and CDR2: MDHEN and SYDVKM. This CDR3 spans 15 amino acids. Losses at the gene ends were 5 bases for V and 1 base for J; bases not matched to a gene: 7. CDR3 residues: CASSRQGLLNYGYTF. The DNA of the CDR3 is TGTGCCAGCAGTCGACAGGGCCTCCTTAACTATGGCTACACCTTC.